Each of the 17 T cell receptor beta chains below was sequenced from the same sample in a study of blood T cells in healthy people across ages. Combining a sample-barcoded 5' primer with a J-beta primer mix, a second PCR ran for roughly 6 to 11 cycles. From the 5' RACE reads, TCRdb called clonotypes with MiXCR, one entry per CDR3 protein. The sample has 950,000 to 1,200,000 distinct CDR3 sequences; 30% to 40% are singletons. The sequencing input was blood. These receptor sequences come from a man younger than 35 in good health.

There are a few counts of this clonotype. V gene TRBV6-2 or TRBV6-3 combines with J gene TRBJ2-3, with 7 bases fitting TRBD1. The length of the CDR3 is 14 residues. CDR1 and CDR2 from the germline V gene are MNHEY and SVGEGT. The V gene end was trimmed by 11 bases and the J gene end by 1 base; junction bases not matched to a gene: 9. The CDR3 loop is CAGRQGAGTDTQYF. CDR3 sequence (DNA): TGTGCCGGACGACAGGGCGCTGGCACAGATACGCAGTATTTT.

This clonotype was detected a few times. The CDR3 DNA reads TGTGCCAGCAGCGACGGACAGGGACGGTACGAGCAGTACTTC. This sequence encodes CASSDGQGRYEQYF. The V gene is TRBV9, the J gene TRBJ2-5; TRBD1 aligns across 8 bases. The DNA end is a closer match to TRBJ2-7, so the J assignment may be wrong. CDR3 length: 14 amino acids. Germline CDR1 and CDR2: SGDLS and YYNGEE.

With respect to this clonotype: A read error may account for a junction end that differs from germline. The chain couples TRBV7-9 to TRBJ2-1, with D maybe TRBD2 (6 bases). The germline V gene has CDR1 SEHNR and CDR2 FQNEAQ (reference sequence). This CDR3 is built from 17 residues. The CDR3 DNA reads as TGTGCCAGCGGCTTAGGGTCGGCGGGAATATTATACAATGAGCAGTTCTTC. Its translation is CASGLGSAGILYNEQFF.

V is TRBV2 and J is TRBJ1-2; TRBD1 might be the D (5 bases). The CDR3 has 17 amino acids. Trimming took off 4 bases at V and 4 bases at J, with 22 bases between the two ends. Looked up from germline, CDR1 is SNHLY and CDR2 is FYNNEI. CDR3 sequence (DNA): TGTGCCAGCAGTGGGCAGGCTTCCGGGACGCCTAGCTATGGCTACACCTTC. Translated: CASSGQASGTPSYGYTF.

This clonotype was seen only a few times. In DNA form, the CDR3 reads TGTGCCAGCAGCGCAGACGGGGGGAGCACGCAGTATTTT. Its protein product is CASSADGGSTQYF. The gene calls are TRBV7-2 and TRBJ2-3, with 7 positions matching TRBD2. The CDR3 is made up of 13 amino acids. In germline, CDR1 is SGHTA, CDR2 FQGNSA. After removal of 5 bases from V and 9 bases from J, the junction contained 8 bases not matched to a gene.

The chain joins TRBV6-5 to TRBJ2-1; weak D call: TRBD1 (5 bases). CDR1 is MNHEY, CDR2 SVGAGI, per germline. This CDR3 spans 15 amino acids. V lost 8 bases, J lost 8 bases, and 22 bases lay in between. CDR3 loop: CASSPRSNRFHEQFF. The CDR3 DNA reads TGTGCCAGCTCCCCTCGCTCCAACAGGTTTCATGAGCAGTTCTTC.

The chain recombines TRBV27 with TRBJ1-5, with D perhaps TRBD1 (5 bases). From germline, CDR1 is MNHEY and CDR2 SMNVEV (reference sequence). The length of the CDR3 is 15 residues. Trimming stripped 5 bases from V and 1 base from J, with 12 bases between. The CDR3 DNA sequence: TGTGCCAGCAGTCGCCTCGGGGGGAGCAATCAGCCCCAGCATTTT. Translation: CASSRLGGSNQPQHF.

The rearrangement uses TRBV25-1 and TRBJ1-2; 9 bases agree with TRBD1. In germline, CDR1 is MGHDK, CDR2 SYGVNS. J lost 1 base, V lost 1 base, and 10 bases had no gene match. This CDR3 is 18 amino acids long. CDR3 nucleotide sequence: TGTGCCAGCAGTGAATCCCCGGGACAGGGTGGCCTTAACTATGGCTACACCTTC. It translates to CASSESPGQGGLNYGYTF.

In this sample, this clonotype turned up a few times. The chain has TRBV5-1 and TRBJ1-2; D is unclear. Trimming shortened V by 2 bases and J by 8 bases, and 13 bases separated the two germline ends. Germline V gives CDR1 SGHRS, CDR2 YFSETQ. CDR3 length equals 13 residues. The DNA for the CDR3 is TGCGCCAGCAGCTTCCAAGTGGAAGGAGGCTACACCTTC. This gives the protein CASSFQVEGGYTF.

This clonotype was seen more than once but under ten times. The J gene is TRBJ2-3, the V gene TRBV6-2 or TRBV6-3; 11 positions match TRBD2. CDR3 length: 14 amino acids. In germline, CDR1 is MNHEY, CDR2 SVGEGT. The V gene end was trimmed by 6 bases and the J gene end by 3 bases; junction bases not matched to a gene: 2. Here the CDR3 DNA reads TGTGCCAGCAGAAGACTAGCGGGGACAGATACGCAGTATTTT. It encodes CASRRLAGTDTQYF.

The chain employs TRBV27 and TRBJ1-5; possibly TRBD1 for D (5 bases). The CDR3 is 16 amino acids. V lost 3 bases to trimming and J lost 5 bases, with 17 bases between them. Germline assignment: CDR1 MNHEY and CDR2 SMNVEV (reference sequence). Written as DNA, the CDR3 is TGTGCCAGCAGTTTTGGGGGGGTAGGGGTCGATCAGCCCCAGCATTTT. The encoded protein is CASSFGGVGVDQPQHF.

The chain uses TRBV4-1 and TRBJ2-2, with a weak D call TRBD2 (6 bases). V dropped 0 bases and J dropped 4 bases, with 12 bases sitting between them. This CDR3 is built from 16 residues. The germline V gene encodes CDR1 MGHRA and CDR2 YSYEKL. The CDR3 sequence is CASSQDAGQVTGELFF. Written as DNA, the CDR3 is TGCGCCAGCAGCCAAGATGCGGGGCAGGTCACCGGGGAGCTGTTTTTT.

The CDR3 loop reads CASRDQGALYGIQYF. The CDR3 bases are TGTGCCAGCAGGGACCAGGGGGCTCTCTACGGCATTCAGTACTTC. This chain joins TRBV12-3 or TRBV12-4 and TRBJ2-7, with 8 bases identical to TRBD1. The DNA end lines up better with TRBJ2-4; the J call may be wrong. The CDR3 loop spans 15 amino acids.

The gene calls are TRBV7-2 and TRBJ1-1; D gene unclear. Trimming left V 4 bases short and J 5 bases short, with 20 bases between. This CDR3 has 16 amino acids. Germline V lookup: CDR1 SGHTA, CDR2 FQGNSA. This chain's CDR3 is CASSSQVMVTGTEAFF. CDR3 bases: TGTGCCAGCAGCTCCCAAGTTATGGTAACTGGGACTGAAGCTTTCTTT.

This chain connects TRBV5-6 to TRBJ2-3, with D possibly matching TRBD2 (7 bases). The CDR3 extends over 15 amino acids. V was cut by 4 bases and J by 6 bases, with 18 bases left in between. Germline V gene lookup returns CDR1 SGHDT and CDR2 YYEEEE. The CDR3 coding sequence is TGTGCCAGCAGCAGAGAACGGGCGGGGGCGGATACGCAGTATTTT. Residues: CASSRERAGADTQYF. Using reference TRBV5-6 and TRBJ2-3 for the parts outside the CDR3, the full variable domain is DAGVTQSPTHLIKTRGQQVTLRCSPKSGHDTVSWYQQALGQGPQFIFQYYEEEERQRGNFPDRFSGHQFPNYSSELNVNALLLGDSALYLCASSRERAGADTQYFGPGTRLTVL.

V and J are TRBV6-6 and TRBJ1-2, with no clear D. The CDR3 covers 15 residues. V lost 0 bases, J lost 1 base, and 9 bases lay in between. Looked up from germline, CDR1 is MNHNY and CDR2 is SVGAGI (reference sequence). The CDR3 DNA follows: TGTGCCAGCAGTTACTCGTGGGGAAATAACTATGGCTACACCTTC. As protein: CASSYSWGNNYGYTF.

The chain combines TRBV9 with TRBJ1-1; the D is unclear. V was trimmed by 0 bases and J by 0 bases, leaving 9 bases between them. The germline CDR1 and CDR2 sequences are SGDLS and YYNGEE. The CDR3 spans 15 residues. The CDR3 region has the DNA TGTGCCAGCAGCGTAGCCCAGACTATGAACACTGAAGCTTTCTTT. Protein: CASSVAQTMNTEAFF.